This note documents a single T cell receptor (beta chain) sequence. These data originate in a study of blood T cell repertoires in COVID-19. Participants spanned ages roughly 18 to 95 years and resided in fewer than 30 US areas. Repertoires were generated with immunoSEQ multiplex PCR, while TCRdb's copy carries only in-frame clones and drops some. The sample lists roughly 240,000 clones, 70% to 90% occurring once. The CDR3 spans 15 residues. Trimming pared 4 bases from V and 0 bases from J, leaving 7 bases between. In germline, CDR1 is SNHLY, CDR2 FYNNEI. Sequencing input: PBMCs or T cells enriched from blood (not recorded which). The J gene is TRBJ1-6, the V gene TRBV2; a weak D match, TRBD1 (6 bases). The TCR sequence derives from a middle-aged man who had been exposed to COVID-19. The CDR3 DNA reads as TGTGCCAGCAGTGTGACAGGCTCCTATAATTCACCCCTCCACTTT. Amino acids: CASSVTGSYNSPLHF.